These T cell receptor beta chains were read from a single sample in a study of PD-1 blockade in classical Hodgkin lymphoma. Clones were read by immunoSEQ multiplex PCR, and TCRdb kept only the in-frame ones, dropping some. The sample holds 90,000 to 100,000 clones, about four fifths seen once. The starting material was peripheral blood mononuclear cells (PBMCs), obtained before the second cycle of nivolumab. The receptor source for this set is a human donor with classical Hodgkin lymphoma. Both conserved end residues are part of each CDR3. Each record gives: V gene, clone size, J gene, D gene, CDR3 protein, CDR3 DNA. D genes are given only for firm matches. Not all rows give a size; the values are once, few, many and, for expanded clones, a class.

>TRBV19|-|TRBJ2-1|TRBD1
CASSIGTGVGEQFF
TGTGCCAGTAGTATAGGGACAGGGGTAGGTGAGCAGTTCTTC
>TRBV2|-|TRBJ1-4|-
CASSPEGARLREKLFF
TGTGCCAGCAGCCCCGAAGGCGCGCGTCTAAGGGAAAAACTGTTTTTT
>TRBV9|-|TRBJ2-2|-
CASSVASNTGELFF
TGTGCCAGCAGCGTAGCCAGTAACACCGGGGAGCTGTTTTTT
>TRBV19|once|TRBJ2-6|-
CASSEVRGSGANVLTF
TGTGCCAGTAGCGAGGTGAGGGGGAGTGGGGCCAACGTCCTGACTTTC
>TRBV11-3|-|TRBJ2-3|-
CASTTSYTQYF
TGTGCCAGCACCACATCTTATACGCAGTATTTT
>TRBV6-6|-|TRBJ2-5|TRBD2
CASSYGGGETQYF
TGTGCCAGCAGTTACGGCGGGGGGGAGACCCAGTACTTC
>TRBV5-1|-|TRBJ2-2|TRBD1
CASSLPPGTGTGELFF
TGCGCCAGCAGCTTGCCTCCCGGGACAGGGACCGGGGAGCTGTTTTTT
>TRBV5-4|-|TRBJ1-1|TRBD1
CASSYGQGGNTEAFF
TGTGCCAGCAGTTACGGACAGGGGGGGAACACTGAAGCTTTCTTT
>TRBV6-5|-|TRBJ2-7|-
CASSYSPQGSYEQYF
TGTGCCAGCAGTTACTCGCCCCAGGGGAGCTACGAGCAGTACTTC
>TRBV5-1|once|TRBJ2-5|-
CASSYQGYQETQYF
TGCGCCAGCAGCTACCAGGGGTACCAAGAGACCCAGTACTTC
>TRBV7-9|-|TRBJ1-3|-
CASSPISAAGRNTIYF
TGTGCCAGCAGCCCAATCAGTGCAGCCGGGCGGAACACCATATATTTT
>TRBV4-1|-|TRBJ2-5|-
CASSHGGGWGETQYF
TGCGCCAGCAGCCATGGTGGGGGTTGGGGTGAGACCCAGTACTTC
>TRBV6-6|-|TRBJ1-4|-
CASSGVPNEKLFF
TGTGCCAGCAGTGGGGTGCCTAATGAAAAACTGTTTTTT
>TRBV5-1|-|TRBJ2-1|-
CASSSYTYNEQFF
TGCGCCAGCAGCTCGTACACCTACAATGAGCAGTTCTTC
>TRBV7-9|-|TRBJ1-2|-
CASSFAVNYGYTF
TGTGCCAGCAGCTTCGCGGTTAACTATGGCTACACCTTC
>TRBV6-6|-|TRBJ2-1|TRBD2
CATGRTSPYNEQFF
TGTGCCACCGGGAGGACTAGCCCCTACAATGAGCAGTTCTTC